The T cell receptor (beta chain) described here comes from a study of CD8 T cells in Susac syndrome. This clonotype has a single count. The V gene lost 5 bases and the J gene lost 3 bases, with 11 bases spanning the gap. The CDR3 consists of 14 residues. The V gene's germline CDR1 is SEHNR and CDR2 FQNEAQ (reference sequence). A quantity of about 0.5 to 1 ug RNA underwent reverse transcription using random hexamers. A single record per CDR3 protein comes from TCRdb applying MiXCR to the immunoSEQ multiplex PCR reads. The sample yields some 400,000 distinct CDR3 sequences, 75% to 90% seen once. Sequencing was carried out using CD8+ T cells from PBMCs. The source is a human donor with multiple sclerosis. The chain has TRBV7-9 and TRBJ2-1; the D gene is possibly TRBD1 (6 bases). CDR3 coding DNA: TGTGCCAGCAGCGACGGACAGTTCTACAATGAGCAGTTCTTC. Translating it yields CASSDGQFYNEQFF. The entire variable domain, with the rest obtained from reference TRBV7-9 and TRBJ2-1, is as follows: DTGVSQNPRHKITKRGQNVTFRCDPISEHNRLYWYRQTLGQGPEFLTYFQNEAQLEKSRLLSDRFSAERPKGSFSTLEIQRTEQGDSAMYLCASSDGQFYNEQFFGPGTRLTVL.